The 14 T cell receptor beta chains below all came from one sample that was sequenced in a study of T cell repertoires in cytomegalovirus infection. In TCRdb, the reads were re-called with MiXCR into one record per CDR3 protein. The sample records about 100,000 distinct CDR3 sequences, roughly two fifths being singletons. These TCRs are of unknown antigen specificity. Sequenced material: CD8+ T cells from cultured PBMCs, taken from culture after CMV antigen stimulation. These TCRs come from a human donor in good health (CMV status not recorded). Some clones in this sample may be carry-over from other donors' samples.

The chain couples TRBV27 to TRBJ2-7; 8 bases fit TRBD1. The CDR3 is 14 residues long. V dropped 4 bases and J dropped 0; count of bases not matched to a gene: 2. The germline CDR1 and CDR2 sequences are MNHEY and SMNVEV (reference sequence). The CDR3 DNA reads as TGTGCCAGCAGTTGGACAGGGATCTCCTACGAGCAGTACTTC. Translation: CASSWTGISYEQYF.

The rearrangement links TRBV27 to TRBJ1-1; D remains ambiguous. The V end was cut by 5 bases, the J end by 7 bases, with 17 bases between. Germline CDR1 reads MNHEY; CDR2 reads SMNVEV (reference sequence). The CDR3 runs 14 residues. The CDR3 loop reads CASSLSPGGGEAFF. The CDR3, as DNA: TGTGCCAGCAGTCTCTCCCCCGGCGGTGGTGAAGCTTTCTTT.

The chain couples TRBV25-1 to TRBJ2-7, with 7 bases fitting TRBD1. The CDR3 runs to 11 residues. The germline V gene encodes CDR1 MGHDK and CDR2 SYGVNS. With 11 bases clipped from V and 5 bases from J, the junction kept 6 bases outside the gene matches. CDR3 DNA: TGTGCCGGGGCCACAGGGGACGAGCAGTACTTC. Its protein product is CAGATGDEQYF.

This clonotype showed up just a few times. This chain joins TRBV12-3 or TRBV12-4 and TRBJ1-2; TRBD1 is a possible D gene (6 bases). Trimming removed 4 bases from V and 3 bases from J, with 9 bases in between. This CDR3 is built from 13 residues. The CDR3 DNA reads as TGTGCCAGCAGTTCAGGGGATCACTATGGCTACACCTTC. Its translation is CASSSGDHYGYTF.

V is TRBV20-1 and J is TRBJ2-1; 7 bases fit TRBD1. The CDR3 has 13 residues. Germline CDR1 is DFQATT and CDR2 is SNEGSKA (reference sequence). Unmatched junction bases numbered 2, after V lost 4 bases and J lost 2 bases. The CDR3 nucleotides read TGCAGTGCTAACAGGGGCACCTACAATGAGCAGTTCTTC. Its translation: CSANRGTYNEQFF.

This clonotype came up once. The chain links TRBV15 to TRBJ2-7; weak D call: TRBD1 (6 bases). V was cut by 8 bases and J by 2 bases, with 16 bases left in between. Germline V gives CDR1 LNHNV, CDR2 YYDKDF (reference sequence). The CDR3 covers 14 residues. In DNA, the CDR3 is TGTGCCACCGGGCCCGGGACACCCACCTACGAGCAGTACTTC. Protein: CATGPGTPTYEQYF.

A single count supports this clonotype. The chain joins TRBV27 to TRBJ1-2; 7 bases match TRBD1. The CDR3 is 13 amino acids. Germline values: CDR1 MNHEY, CDR2 SMNVEV (reference sequence). V shed 8 bases, J shed 4 bases, and the junction held 7 bases outside the gene matches. CDR3 sequence reads: CASGLTGFYGYTF. The CDR3 coding sequence is TGTGCCAGCGGGCTGACAGGGTTCTATGGCTACACCTTC.

The genes are TRBV7-3 and TRBJ1-5; D ambiguous. CDR1 and CDR2 (germline): SGHTA, FQGTGA. CDR3 length: 14 amino acids. With 2 bases removed from V and 1 base from J, the gap between germline ends came to 6 bases. The CDR3 loop is CASSLLRSNQPQHF. The CDR3 DNA reads as TGTGCCAGCAGCTTATTACGAAGCAATCAGCCCCAGCATTTT.

The gene calls are TRBV7-2 and TRBJ2-7; TRBD2 aligns across 10 bases. Losses at the gene ends were 3 bases for V and 2 bases for J; bases not matched to a gene: 7. Germline V gene lookup returns CDR1 SGHTA and CDR2 FQGNSA. The CDR3 runs 16 residues. The CDR3 region has the DNA TGTGCCAGCAGCTTGGATAGCGGGGGGCCGACCTACGAGCAGTACTTC. It encodes CASSLDSGGPTYEQYF.

Concerning this clonotype: This sequence may be a read error, since a much larger clone differs from it by one base. The chain joins TRBV2 to TRBJ2-7; D remains unclear. The CDR3 spans 13 residues. Germline V gene lookup returns CDR1 SNHLY and CDR2 FYNNEI. The CDR3 region has the DNA TGTGCCTGCAGGACCCCGGAAAGATACGAGCAGTACTTC. Its translation is CACRTPERYEQYF.

The chain has TRBV5-1 and TRBJ2-3; the D gene is possibly TRBD1 (7 bases). The CDR3 runs 13 residues. Germline V lookup: CDR1 SGHRS, CDR2 YFSETQ. Between the trimmed V and J ends, which lost 4 bases and 11 bases, there was a span of 17 bases. For the CDR3, the DNA is TGCGCCAGCAGCGGAACGACAGGGCGGGGGCAGTATTTT. Protein: CASSGTTGRGQYF.

This clonotype has a count of ten or more. The rearrangement uses TRBV7-6 and TRBJ2-7, with D possibly being TRBD1 or TRBD2 (5 bases each). Germline V CDR1 and CDR2: SGHVS, FNYEAQ. There are 14 residues in the CDR3. The V end lost 5 bases, the J end lost 3 bases, and 14 bases lay between the germline ends. The CDR3 spells CASSAWDGHYEQYF. The CDR3 coding sequence is TGTGCCAGCAGCGCCTGGGACGGTCACTACGAGCAGTACTTC.

The chain has TRBV28 and TRBJ2-5; 9 nucleotides match TRBD2. The germline gives CDR1 MDHEN, CDR2 SYDVKM. Trimming at V came to 11 bases and at J to 5 bases, leaving 9 bases not matched to a gene. The CDR3 contains 13 residues. The CDR3 DNA reads as TGTGCCTCCCGGGCGAGCGGGGGGGAGACCCAGTACTTC. Residues: CASRASGGETQYF. The variable domain in full, completed from reference TRBV28 and TRBJ2-5, reads DVKVTQSSRYLVKRTGEKVFLECVQDMDHENMFWYRQDPGLGLRLIYFSYDVKMKEKGDIPEGYSVSREKKERFSLILESASTNQTSMYLCASRASGGETQYFGPGTRLLVL.

This clonotype was counted only a few times. This chain connects TRBV5-1 to TRBJ1-2; D not resolved. V was pared by 6 bases and J by 4 bases, with 16 bases between. Germline CDR1 and CDR2: SGHRS and YFSETQ. This CDR3 has 14 amino acids. In DNA, the CDR3 is TGCGCCAGCAAAATGGAGGGAGGAGGCTATGGCTACACCTTC. Amino acids: CASKMEGGGYGYTF.